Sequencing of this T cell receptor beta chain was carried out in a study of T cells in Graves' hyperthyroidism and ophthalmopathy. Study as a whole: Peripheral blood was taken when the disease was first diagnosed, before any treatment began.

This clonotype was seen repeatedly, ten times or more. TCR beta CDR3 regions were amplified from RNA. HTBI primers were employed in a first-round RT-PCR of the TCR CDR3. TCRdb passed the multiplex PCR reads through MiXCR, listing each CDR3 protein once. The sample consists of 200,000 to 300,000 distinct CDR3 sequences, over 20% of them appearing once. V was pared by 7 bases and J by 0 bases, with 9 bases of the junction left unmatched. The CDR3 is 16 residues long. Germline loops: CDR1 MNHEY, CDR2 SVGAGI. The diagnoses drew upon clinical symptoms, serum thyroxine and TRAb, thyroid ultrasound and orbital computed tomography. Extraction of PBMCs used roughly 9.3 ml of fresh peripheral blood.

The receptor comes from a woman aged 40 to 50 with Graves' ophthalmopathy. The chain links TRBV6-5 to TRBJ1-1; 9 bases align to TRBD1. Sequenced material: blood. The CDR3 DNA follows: TGTGCCAGCAATTCAGGGACAGGGAGGATGAACACTGAAGCTTTCTTT. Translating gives CASNSGTGRMNTEAFF.